This TCR beta chain was identified during a study of breast tumors, draining lymph nodes, adjacent tissues. Points from the study as a whole: Findings are consistent with lymph node origin and intratumoral expansion of most tumor T cells. Compared with basal-like, luminal-like tumors shared significantly more repertoire with nontumor tissue. Data only fit, rather than demonstrated, lymph node origin of most tumor T cells. Tumor TCR diversity was below lymph nodes but above nontumor tissue.

Via MiXCR, TCRdb re-called the multiplex PCR reads, giving one row per CDR3 protein. Of some 100,000 distinct CDR3 sequences in the sample, around 20% were seen once. Worth noting for this clonotype: Its cognate antigen is unknown.

Breast cancer patients provided tissue from their axillary draining lymph nodes. This TCR derives from a female donor with breast cancer. Some clones in this sample may be carry-over from other donors' samples. Sequenced: axillary lymph node tissue.

The CDR3 DNA is TGTGCCAGCAGCCAAGAGGGGGCTGGTGAAGCTTTCTTT. It yields the protein CASSQEGAGEAFF. The chain links TRBV3-1 to TRBJ1-1, with D tentatively TRBD1 (6 bases). This CDR3 has 13 residues. From germline, CDR1 is LGHDT and CDR2 YNNKEL (reference sequence). The V gene lost 0 bases and the J gene lost 7 bases, with 9 bases spanning the gap. Full variable domain (missing parts from reference TRBV3-1 and TRBJ1-1): DTAVSQTPKYLVTQMGNDKSIKCEQNLGHDTMYWYKQDSKKFLKIMFSYNNKELIINETVPNRFSPKSPDKAHLNLHINSLELGDSAVYFCASSQEGAGEAFFGQGTRLTVV.